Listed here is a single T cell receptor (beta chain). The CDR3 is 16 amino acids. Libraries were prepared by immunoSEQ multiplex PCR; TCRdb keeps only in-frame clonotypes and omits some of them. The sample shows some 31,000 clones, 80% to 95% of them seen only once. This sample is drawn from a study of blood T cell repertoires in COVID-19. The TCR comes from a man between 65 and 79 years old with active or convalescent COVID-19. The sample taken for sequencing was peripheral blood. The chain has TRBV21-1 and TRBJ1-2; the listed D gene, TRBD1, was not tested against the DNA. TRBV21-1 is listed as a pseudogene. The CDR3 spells CASSLPTGGSNYGYTF. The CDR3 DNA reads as TGTGCCAGCAGCCTTCCGACAGGCGGTTCTAACTATGGCTACACCTTC.